This T cell receptor (beta chain) stems from a study of T-cell memory formation after mild COVID-19. The wider study: Each donor largely had its own TCR clusters.

TCRdb fed the 5' RACE reads into MiXCR, producing one record per CDR3 protein. Among roughly 190,000 distinct CDR3 sequences listed, roughly a tenth were seen once. The CDR3 length is 15 residues. V dropped 2 bases and J dropped 2; count of bases not matched to a gene: 2. Germline V gives CDR1 SGHTA, CDR2 FQGNSA. There are a few counts of this clonotype. The receptor comes from a man younger than 35 who had mild COVID-19 (a few samples of this study predate the infection). Cell type and time point are not known. The sample comprised PBMCs or a T cell subset sorted from them (not recorded which). The chain links TRBV7-2 to TRBJ2-5, with 10 bases lining up with TRBD2. CDR3 nucleotide sequence: TGTGCCAGCAGCTTACCAGCGGGGGGGCAAGAGACCCAGTACTTC. This codes for CASSLPAGGQETQYF.